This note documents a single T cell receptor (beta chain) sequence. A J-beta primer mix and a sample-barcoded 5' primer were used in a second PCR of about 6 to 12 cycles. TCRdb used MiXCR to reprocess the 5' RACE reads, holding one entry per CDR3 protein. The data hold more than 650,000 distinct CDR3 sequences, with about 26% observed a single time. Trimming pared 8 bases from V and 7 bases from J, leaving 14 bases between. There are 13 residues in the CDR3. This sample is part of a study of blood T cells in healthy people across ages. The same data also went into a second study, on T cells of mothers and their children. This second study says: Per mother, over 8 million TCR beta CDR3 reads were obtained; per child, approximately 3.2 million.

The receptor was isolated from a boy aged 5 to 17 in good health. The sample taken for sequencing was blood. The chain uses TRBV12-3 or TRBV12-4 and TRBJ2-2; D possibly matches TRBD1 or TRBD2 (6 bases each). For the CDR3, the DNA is TGTGCCAGCGCGGGACGGGGGCACGGGGAGCTGTTTTTT. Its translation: CASAGRGHGELFF.